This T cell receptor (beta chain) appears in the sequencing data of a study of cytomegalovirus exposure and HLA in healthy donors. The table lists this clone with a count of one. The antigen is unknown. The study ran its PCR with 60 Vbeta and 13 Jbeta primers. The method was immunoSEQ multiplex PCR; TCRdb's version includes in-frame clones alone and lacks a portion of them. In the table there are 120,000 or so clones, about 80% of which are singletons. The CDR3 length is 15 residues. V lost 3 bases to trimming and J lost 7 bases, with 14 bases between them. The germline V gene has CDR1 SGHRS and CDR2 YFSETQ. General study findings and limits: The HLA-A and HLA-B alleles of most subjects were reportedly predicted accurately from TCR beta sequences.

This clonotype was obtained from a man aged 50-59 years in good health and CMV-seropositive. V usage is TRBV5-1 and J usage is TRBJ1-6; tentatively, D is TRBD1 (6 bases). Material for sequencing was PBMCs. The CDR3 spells CASSSLGAENSPLHF. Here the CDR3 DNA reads TGCGCCAGCAGCTCGTTGGGGGCCGAAAATTCACCCCTCCACTTT.